These 3 T cell receptor beta chains share one sample of origin, sequenced in a study of shared clonotypes between healthy human individuals. The method was immunoSEQ multiplex PCR; TCRdb's version includes in-frame clones alone and lacks a portion of them. The sample lists roughly 500,000 clones; 90% to 97% were seen once. The source material was naive CD4+ T cells sorted from blood. Subset denoted: CD45RA+ positively selected. These receptors all come from a woman in her thirties in good health.

This clone came up once. The gene calls are TRBV28 and TRBJ1-5; D is possibly TRBD1 (5 bases). Trimming removed 10 bases at V and 2 bases at J, with 15 bases between. CDR1 is MDHEN and CDR2 is SYDVKM in the germline V gene. The CDR3 sequence is 14 residues long. As DNA, the CDR3 is TGTGCCACCCGGGACGCCGGGGGCAATCAGCCCCAGCATTTT. Amino acids: CATRDAGGNQPQHF.

In DNA, the CDR3 is TGTGCCAGCAGCTTACTCTACAATGAGCAGTTCTTC. Translated: CASSLLYNEQFF. This chain uses TRBV5-5 with TRBJ2-1; no firm D call. Looked up from germline, CDR1 is SGHKS and CDR2 is YYEKEE (reference sequence). Trimming pared 2 bases from V and 3 bases from J, leaving 3 bases between. The CDR3 has 12 amino acids.

The chain recombines TRBV9 with TRBJ2-7; TRBD1 aligns across 9 bases. Germline trimming cut 4 bases from V and 0 bases from J; bases unmatched to any gene: 5. Germline CDR1 and CDR2: SGDLS and YYNGEE. CDR3 length: 15 amino acids. CDR3 DNA: TGTGCCAGCAGCTCCGGGACAGGGTCCTCCTACGAGCAGTACTTC. Protein product: CASSSGTGSSYEQYF.